The 10 T cell receptor beta chains listed next were all sequenced from one sample in a study of cytomegalovirus exposure and HLA in healthy donors. Measured with immunoSEQ multiplex PCR; TCRdb has only the in-frame clones, and not every one. This sample yields some 150,000 clones, of which just over 90% are seen a single time; about 0.64% belongs to the top ten. Specimen: PBMCs. These receptors all stem from a man younger than 35 in good health and CMV-seronegative.

This rearrangement joins TRBV9 to TRBJ2-3, with 13 bases matching TRBD2. Germline lookup yields CDR1 SGDLS and CDR2 YYNGEE. Losses at the gene ends were 3 bases for V and 0 bases for J; bases not matched to a gene: 7. The CDR3 length is 18 residues. The CDR3 sequence: CASSAARTSGRSTDTQYF. The CDR3 coding sequence is TGTGCCAGCAGCGCGGCCCGGACTAGCGGGAGAAGCACAGATACGCAGTATTTT.

This sequence joins TRBV2 and TRBJ2-7, with 9 nucleotides matching TRBD1. Germline V gene data show CDR1 as SNHLY and CDR2 as FYNNEI. The junction had 7 bases not matched to a gene; V was cut back by 6 bases and J by 4 bases. This CDR3 has 14 amino acids. The CDR3 is CASRLIGQGYEQYF. The CDR3 bases are TGTGCCAGCAGACTAATTGGACAGGGGTACGAGCAGTACTTC.

The chain uses TRBV6-6 and TRBJ2-1; 9 nucleotides agree with TRBD2. Trimming removed 4 bases from V and 6 bases from J; junction bases left unmatched: 7. This CDR3 is 15 amino acids long. Looked up from germline, CDR1 is MNHNY and CDR2 is SVGAGI (reference sequence). CDR3 sequence: CASSSRGGQVNEQFF. The CDR3 region has the DNA TGTGCCAGCAGTTCGCGGGGGGGCCAAGTCAATGAGCAGTTCTTC.

This chain connects TRBV5-6 to TRBJ2-2; tentative D call: TRBD1 (6 bases). V was pared by 1 base and J by 1 base, with 11 bases between. Germline V lookup: CDR1 SGHDT, CDR2 YYEEEE. The CDR3 runs 16 residues. The CDR3 sequence: CASSLSGTLNTGELFF. The CDR3 coding sequence is TGTGCCAGCAGCTTGTCCGGGACACTGAACACCGGGGAGCTGTTTTTT.

The chain has TRBV9 and TRBJ2-3; 9 bases line up with TRBD1. This CDR3 has 17 residues. The V and J ends lost 3 bases and 0 bases, in that order; junction bases with no gene match: 8. Germline lookup yields CDR1 SGDLS and CDR2 YYNGEE. In DNA, the CDR3 is TGTGCCAGCAGCGGACAGGGGGGAAGCGCTAGCACAGATACGCAGTATTTT. Its translation is CASSGQGGSASTDTQYF.

V usage is TRBV6-1 and J usage is TRBJ1-1, with D possibly TRBD1 on 6 matching bases. The V end lost 10 bases, the J end lost 4 bases, and 19 bases lay between the germline ends. From germline, CDR1 is MNHNS and CDR2 SASEGT. There are 14 residues in the CDR3. The CDR3 DNA reads as TGTGCCATCAGACCGAAGTGGGGGCCCACTGAAGCTTTCTTT. Residues: CAIRPKWGPTEAFF.

The chain's CDR3 is CASTTLVQGVNEKLFF. The CDR3 coding sequence is TGTGCCAGCACCACCCTAGTACAGGGCGTTAATGAAAAACTGTTTTTT. The chain combines TRBV27 with TRBJ1-4; D perhaps matches TRBD1 (6 bases). The CDR3 runs 16 residues. The V end was cut by 7 bases, the J end by 4 bases, with 19 bases between. Germline CDR1 is MNHEY and CDR2 is SMNVEV (reference sequence).

This chain joins TRBV10-3 and TRBJ2-1; D unclear. Trimming left V 0 bases short and J 3 bases short, with 12 bases between. The length of the CDR3 is 16 residues. CDR1 is ENHRY and CDR2 is SYGVKD in the germline V gene. The CDR3 DNA is TGTGCCATCAGTGAGTCTCCAGAGCGAAACTACAATGAGCAGTTCTTC. As protein: CAISESPERNYNEQFF.

The chain joins TRBV6-6 to TRBJ2-7, with D tentatively TRBD2 (6 bases). Germline V gene lookup returns CDR1 MNHNY and CDR2 SVGAGI (reference sequence). Deletions cut 5 bases from V and 4 bases from J, with 12 bases between. This CDR3 has 13 amino acids. The CDR3 spells CASSDGSRYEQYV. CDR3 DNA: TGTGCCAGCAGTGACGGGAGCCGATACGAGCAGTACGTC.

The V and J genes are TRBV5-1 and TRBJ2-1; 11 bases line up with TRBD2. Germline trimming cut 4 bases from V and 4 bases from J; bases unmatched to any gene: 4. Germline lookup yields CDR1 SGHRS and CDR2 YFSETQ. CDR3 length: 15 amino acids. Written as DNA, the CDR3 is TGCGCCAGCAGCGTAGCGGGAGGGCCGTACAATGAGCAGTTCTTC. This codes for CASSVAGGPYNEQFF.